The T cell receptor (beta chain) under discussion was sequenced for a study of CXCR3-negative and CXCR3-positive naive CD8 T cells (dated by TCRdb to about 2019). A note on the overall study: Approximately 130 million TRB reads were obtained in total, roughly 1.5 +/- 0.3 million reads per library. The TRBV-TRBJ cluster analysis covered naive subsets from a handful of donors and memory cells from 3 donors. Diversity and physicochemical repertoire analyses were performed on about a dozen donors pooled from two independent experiments.

Data came from a NextSeq 550. The Human TCR Profiling Kit (MiLaboratory) was used to make UMI-labeled 5' RACE TRB cDNA libraries. cDNA synthesis used the entire amount of extracted RNA, and PCR amplification then used the entire amount of cDNA produced. The libraries were made side by side, with each library going through the same number of PCR cycles. From the authors' description of their analysis: About 53,000 +/- 9,400 unique UMI-labeled TRB cDNA molecules per library were extracted with MIGEC and MiXCR, with at least two reads per UMI required. On average, about 40,000 +/- 10,000 functional in-frame TRB CDR3 nucleotide clonotypes lacking stop codons were found per library. After downsampling to 5000 UMI-labeled TRB molecules per sample, diversity metrics such as normalized Shannon-Wiener and Chao1 were calculated in VDJtools. For the central five CDR3 residues, VDJtools calculated physicochemical properties weighted by clonotype size, namely interaction energy, strength, volume and Kidera factor 4. After the reads were reprocessed by TCRdb, one entry was made per CDR3 protein sequence, with no DNA. What appears here as the V and J calls and clone size reflects TCRdb's work, not the paper's. The sample's table covers some 50,000 distinct CDR3 sequences. The top ten clones comprise around 0.58% of the sample.

With respect to this clonotype: It has no known antigen specificity.

Overall study outcomes, separate from this receptor: Because surface CD5, which is linked to self-reactivity in mice, was comparable between the naive subsets, TCR interaction strength was also inferred from the physicochemical properties of TRB CDR3s. TRB CDR3s from CXCR3-positive naive cells showed higher hydrophobicity (lower Kidera factor 4), lower energy, and higher strength and volume indices than CXCR3-negative naive cells. CXCR3 expression partially decreased after cryopreservation, so most assays used freshly isolated PBMCs. Comparably high repertoire diversity was found in both naive subsets, whereas much lower repertoire diversity was found in memory CD8+ T cells. Similar TRBV-TRBJ usage was shown by naive CXCR3-negative and CXCR3-positive cells from the same donor, whereas distinct patterns were shown by memory cells.

The CDR3 covers 16 residues, taking in both the cysteine and the phenylalanine. Only the protein sequence is given. The germline V gene supplies CDR1 LGHNA and CDR2 YSLEER. For each CD8+ T cell subset, flow sorting was done in triplicate, and 300,000 or so cells per subset went directly into RLT lysis buffer. To exclude memory contaminants, naive CD8+ T cells were stringently defined as CD45RO-CCR7+CD27+CD95-. Peripheral blood mononuclear cells were isolated from buffy coats by standard density gradient centrifugation. Naive CXCR3-negative and CXCR3-positive CD8+ T cells were flow-sorted on a FACSAria III. An RNeasy Mini Kit was used to extract total RNA from the sorted cells.

The rearranged chain carries TRBV4-3 and TRBJ2-1; checking the TCRdb D call of TRBD2 is not possible without DNA. The sequence was obtained from a human donor in good health. Some clones in this sample may be carry-over from other donors' samples. The sequencing sample was made of naive CXCR3+ CD8+ T cells from blood. What the cell subset or site label conveys for this sample: CD45RO-CCR7+CD27+CD95- naive CD8+ T cells expressing CXCR3 (TNR3+). CDR3 region: CASSQARTSGHNEQFF.